The 26 T cell receptor beta chains presented below share a single source sample, sequenced in a study of Graves' ophthalmopathy and Graves' hyperthyroidism. RNA transcripts were the template, and TCR beta CDR3 regions were amplified from them. After a first-round RT-PCR with HTBI primers, a second-round multiplex PCR was run. TCRdb recomputed calls from the multiplex PCR reads with MiXCR, one row per CDR3 protein. The table has over 200,000 distinct CDR3 sequences, 25% to 30% seen once. Sequenced: peripheral blood. The receptors were gathered from a middle-aged man with Graves' ophthalmopathy.

The chain carries TRBV6-1 and TRBJ2-2; D might be TRBD1 (6 bases). Germline CDR1 is MNHNS and CDR2 is SASEGT. The V end was cut by 6 bases, the J end by 6 bases, with 11 bases between. This CDR3 has 13 residues. CDR3 loop: CASRVQGSGELFF. The CDR3 DNA is TGTGCCAGCAGAGTACAGGGTTCCGGGGAGCTGTTTTTT.

The V call is TRBV7-9, the J call TRBJ1-2, with D possibly matching TRBD1 (5 bases). The CDR3 is made up of 13 amino acids. V was pared by 2 bases and J by 6 bases, with 10 bases between. The germline V gene encodes CDR1 SEHNR and CDR2 FQNEAQ (reference sequence). The CDR3 loop reads CASSLSGADGYTF. The CDR3 DNA is TGTGCCAGCAGCTTATCTGGGGCTGATGGCTACACCTTC.

This clonotype appeared once. This chain joins TRBV6-2 or TRBV6-3 and TRBJ2-7, with D unresolved. The CDR3 runs 13 residues. CDR1 is MNHEY, CDR2 SVGEGT, per germline. Trimming pared 5 bases from V and 0 bases from J, leaving 8 bases between. CDR3 bases: TGTGCCAGCAGTATAGCAATCTCCTACGAGCAGTACTTC. It yields the protein CASSIAISYEQYF.

This clonotype was counted ten times or more. The CDR3 DNA reads TGTGCTCTTGGGGGATTCCGAGTCTACGAGCAGTACTTC. It translates to CALGGFRVYEQYF. This sequence joins TRBV2 and TRBJ2-7, with D possibly being TRBD1 or TRBD2 (5 bases each). The germline V gene encodes CDR1 SNHLY and CDR2 FYNNEI. CDR3 size: 13 residues.

This clonotype was found many times. The rearrangement links TRBV14 to TRBJ2-5; 8 bases line up with TRBD2. The CDR3 runs to 15 residues. The V gene's germline CDR1 is SGHDN and CDR2 FVKESK. After removal of 0 bases from V and 4 bases from J, the junction contained 4 bases not matched to a gene. CDR3 in amino acids: CASSQETSGPETQYF. The CDR3, as DNA: TGTGCCAGCAGCCAAGAAACTAGCGGCCCAGAGACCCAGTACTTC.

The chain uses TRBV6-1 and TRBJ1-3; D is ambiguous. The V gene lost 5 bases and the J gene lost 4 bases, with 18 bases spanning the gap. The CDR3 is made up of 16 amino acids. Germline values: CDR1 MNHNS, CDR2 SASEGT. The CDR3 DNA is TGTGCCAGCAGTCAAGAATACGTTCGAGTCGGAAACACCATATATTTT. Its protein is CASSQEYVRVGNTIYF.

Many counts were recorded for this clonotype. The rearrangement links TRBV6-1 to TRBJ2-7, with 8 bases fitting TRBD1. Germline trimming cut 8 bases from V and 4 bases from J; bases unmatched to any gene: 16. The CDR3 sequence is 16 residues long. Germline CDR1 and CDR2: MNHNS and SASEGT. This CDR3 is CASADRGHRSTYEQYF. CDR3 bases: TGTGCCAGCGCAGACAGGGGACATCGATCCACGTACGAGCAGTACTTC.

V is TRBV27 and J is TRBJ1-1; the D is unclear. Germline V CDR1 and CDR2: MNHEY, SMNVEV (reference sequence). The V gene lost 3 bases and the J gene lost 1 base, with 9 bases spanning the gap. This CDR3 is built from 14 residues. The CDR3 protein is CASSLEPSNTEAFF. The CDR3 DNA sequence: TGTGCCAGCAGTTTGGAACCCTCGAACACTGAAGCTTTCTTT.

The chain uses TRBV20-1 and TRBJ2-5; D not certain. Trimming cost V 5 bases and J 11 bases, with 21 bases left between them. CDR1 is DFQATT and CDR2 is SNEGSKA in the germline V gene (reference sequence). The CDR3 extends over 13 amino acids. The CDR3 loop reads CSARHSIRLEQYF. CDR3 coding DNA: TGCAGTGCTCGACATTCCATCAGACTTGAGCAGTACTTC.

This chain joins TRBV6-1 and TRBJ2-2, with D perhaps matching TRBD1 (6 bases). Trimming took off 7 bases at V and 6 bases at J, with 18 bases between the two ends. Germline lookup yields CDR1 MNHNS and CDR2 SASEGT. CDR3 size: 15 residues. The CDR3 bases are TGTGCCAGCAAAGGACAGTCCCTCTCCGCCGGGGAGCTGTTTTTT. Its translation: CASKGQSLSAGELFF.

In its sample, this clonotype was seen once. The chain joins TRBV12-5 to TRBJ2-7; 8 positions agree with TRBD1. Trimming cost V 5 bases and J 2 bases; bases outside gene matches: 5. The CDR3 spans 14 residues. CDR1 and CDR2 (germline): LGHNT, FRNRAP. In DNA, the CDR3 is TGTGCTAGTGGTACGGAGACAGGGGCCTACGAGCAGTACTTC. It encodes CASGTETGAYEQYF.

In its sample, this clonotype was seen many times. The CDR3 reads CASSADTNNSPLHF. The CDR3 region has the DNA TGCGCCAGCAGTGCGGACACTAATAATTCACCCCTCCACTTT. V is TRBV10-1 and J is TRBJ1-6, with a tentative D call TRBD1 (5 bases). Germline V gives CDR1 WNHNN, CDR2 SYGVQD (reference sequence). V lost 4 bases to trimming and J lost 5 bases, with 9 bases between them. The CDR3 extends over 14 amino acids.

This clonotype was recorded many times. The V gene is TRBV28, the J gene TRBJ1-6; 7 bases are a match to TRBD1. Germline CDR1 MDHEN, CDR2 SYDVKM. The CDR3 totals 14 residues. V lost 4 bases, J lost 7 bases, and 4 bases stayed unmatched. The chain's CDR3 is CASSYGTVNSPLHF. The DNA of the CDR3 is TGTGCCAGCAGTTACGGGACAGTAAATTCACCCCTCCACTTT.

This clonotype was observed many times. V gene TRBV27 combines with J gene TRBJ2-5; 7 positions match TRBD2. Germline V gives CDR1 MNHEY, CDR2 SMNVEV (reference sequence). The CDR3 extends over 17 amino acids. After removal of 8 bases from V and 4 bases from J, the junction contained 19 bases not matched to a gene. This CDR3 is CASSSRAGGRVPETQYF. The CDR3 region has the DNA TGTGCCAGCTCCTCCCGGGCTGGCGGGAGAGTCCCAGAGACCCAGTACTTC.

The CDR3 loop is CASSLGVSRRTTGQYF. The CDR3 coding sequence is TGTGCCAGCAGCTTAGGGGTTAGCCGCCGCACCACGGGGCAGTACTTC. The rearrangement uses TRBV11-2 and TRBJ2-7; D unclear. This CDR3 is built from 16 residues. Trimming cost V 1 base and J 9 bases, with 22 bases left between them. CDR1 and CDR2 (germline): SGHAT, FQNNGV.

The sample holds many counts of this clonotype. The chain is built from TRBV19 and TRBJ2-2, with 8 bases matching TRBD2. The CDR3 loop spans 16 amino acids. Trimming removed 4 bases from V and 0 bases from J; junction bases left unmatched: 4. Per the germline V gene, CDR1 is LNHDA and CDR2 is SQIVND (reference sequence). CDR3 amino acids: CASSRLAGSNTGELFF. As DNA, the CDR3 is TGTGCCAGTAGTAGGTTAGCGGGGTCGAACACCGGGGAGCTGTTTTTT.

Many counts were recorded for this clonotype. The V and J genes are TRBV5-1 and TRBJ2-3, with 16 bases matching TRBD2. Germline CDR1 and CDR2: SGHRS and YFSETQ. This CDR3 spans 18 amino acids. V shed 2 bases, J shed 4 bases, and the junction held 7 bases outside the gene matches. CDR3 region: CASSLQPGLAGGSDTQYF. DNA for the CDR3: TGCGCCAGCAGCTTACAGCCGGGACTAGCGGGAGGGTCAGATACGCAGTATTTT.

This clonotype came up many times. The chain combines TRBV11-2 with TRBJ1-1; D is undetermined. Germline CDR1 and CDR2: SGHAT and FQNNGV. The CDR3 has 11 residues. Deletions cut 1 base from V and 9 bases from J, with 6 bases between. DNA of the CDR3: TGTGCCAGCAGCTTAGGAGACAAAGCTTTCTTT. The encoded protein is CASSLGDKAFF.

This clonotype came up many times. The rearrangement uses TRBV5-6 and TRBJ2-7; 9 bases are a match to TRBD1. J was trimmed by 5 bases and V by 4 bases; bases with no gene match: 4. CDR1 and CDR2 (germline): SGHDT, YYEEEE. CDR3 length equals 13 residues. CDR3 coding DNA: TGTGCCAGCAGCGGGGGACAGGGTCACGAGCAGTACTTC. It encodes CASSGGQGHEQYF.

At least ten counts were recorded for this clonotype. The chain carries TRBV6-2 or TRBV6-3 and TRBJ2-2; the D call may be TRBD1 or TRBD2 (5 bases each). Germline values: CDR1 MNHEY, CDR2 SVGEGT. This CDR3 comprises 18 residues. V gave up 0 bases and J gave up 3 bases, with 17 bases separating them. The CDR3 reads CASSYSSRVEGYTGELFF. DNA of the CDR3: TGTGCCAGCAGTTACTCGAGTCGAGTCGAGGGGTACACCGGGGAGCTGTTTTTT.

This chain uses TRBV28 with TRBJ1-2; maybe TRBD1 (6 bases). V shed 3 bases and J shed 8 bases, with 10 bases lying between them. The CDR3 is made up of 12 amino acids. CDR1 is MDHEN and CDR2 is SYDVKM in the germline V gene. The CDR3 sequence is CASSFQGQGYTF. DNA of the CDR3: TGTGCCAGCAGTTTCCAGGGGCAAGGCTACACCTTC.

This clonotype was seen many times. V gene TRBV18 combines with J gene TRBJ2-7, with D possibly being TRBD2 (5 bases). Germline CDR1 and CDR2: KGHSH and LQKENI. CDR3 length equals 13 residues. Trimming cost V 3 bases and J 6 bases, with 12 bases left between them. CDR3 sequence reads: CASSPDLAAEQYF. The CDR3 coding sequence is TGTGCCAGCTCACCCGACCTAGCTGCCGAGCAGTACTTC.

This clonotype was observed at least ten times. This chain joins TRBV5-1 and TRBJ1-1; unclear D gene. The CDR3 is made up of 15 amino acids. V lost 0 bases, J lost 2 bases, and 11 bases lay in between. The germline V gene has CDR1 SGHRS and CDR2 YFSETQ. DNA for the CDR3: TGCGCCAGCAGCTTGGAAGGCAGGCCAAACACTGAAGCTTTCTTT. This sequence encodes CASSLEGRPNTEAFF.

This clonotype was detected only a few times. The V gene is TRBV6-7, the J gene TRBJ2-7; possibly TRBD2 for D (6 bases). TRBV6-7 is sorted into the ORF group, with uncertain function. V lost 6 bases, J lost 0 bases, and 12 bases lay in between. The CDR3 has 14 residues. CDR3 DNA sequence: TGTGCCAGCAGGGACTACCCTGACTCCTACGAGCAGTACTTC. It yields the protein CASRDYPDSYEQYF.

This clonotype has a handful of counts. V is TRBV6-2 or TRBV6-3 and J is TRBJ1-1, with D perhaps TRBD1 (6 bases). This CDR3 is 13 amino acids long. From germline, CDR1 is MNHEY and CDR2 SVGEGT. V dropped 6 bases and J dropped 8 bases, with 16 bases sitting between them. The CDR3 protein is CASRRVSDREAFF. Written as DNA, the CDR3 is TGTGCCAGCAGACGGGTATCGGACAGAGAAGCTTTCTTT.

This clonotype has only one observation. The genes are TRBV9 and TRBJ2-7; 11 bases line up with TRBD2. The V and J ends lost 0 bases and 6 bases, in that order; junction bases with no gene match: 2. This CDR3 is built from 14 residues. Germline CDR1 SGDLS, CDR2 YYNGEE. The chain's CDR3 is CASSVVLAGGEQYF. CDR3 DNA: TGTGCCAGCAGCGTAGTCCTAGCGGGGGGCGAGCAGTACTTC.